This TCR beta chain originates from a study of CD4 T cells in relation to SARS-CoV-2 and coronaviruses. Overall study context: No peptide or an HIV-1 Nef peptide pool served as negative control. The study's findings and limits: Compared with monoreactive clones, crossreactive clones showed significantly weaker SARS-CoV-2 expansion. In roughly 60% of donors, memory CD4+ clonotypes crossrecognized SARS-CoV-2 and at least one common cold coronavirus spike.

The unexposed donors gave CD4+ T cells in about 2011-2018, prior to COVID-19. After less than 11 days of culture, CD4+ T cells were isolated. CDR3 size: 13 residues. V lost 5 bases, J lost 6 bases, and 12 bases lay in between. CDR1 and CDR2 (germline): SEHNR, FQNEAQ (reference sequence). Only in-frame clones appear in the TCRdb table, and some are missing; sequencing was by immunoSEQ multiplex PCR. Among 9,500 to 11,000 clones listed, 65% to 75% were seen once. Of note for this clone: The antigen is unknown.

Sequencing was done on a sample of CD4+ T cells from PBMCs, cultured in vitro. This chain joins TRBV7-9 and TRBJ2-3; a weak D match, TRBD2 (6 bases). The sequence was collected from a human donor in good health. The CDR3 DNA reads TGTGCCAGCAGCCCAGGAGGGGTTGATACGCAGTATTTT. Residues: CASSPGGVDTQYF. Looking up the rest from reference TRBV7-9 and TRBJ2-3 gives the full variable domain: DTGVSQNPRHKITKRGQNVTFRCDPISEHNRLYWYRQTLGQGPEFLTYFQNEAQLEKSRLLSDRFSAERPKGSFSTLEIQRTEQGDSAMYLCASSPGGVDTQYFGPGTRLTVL.